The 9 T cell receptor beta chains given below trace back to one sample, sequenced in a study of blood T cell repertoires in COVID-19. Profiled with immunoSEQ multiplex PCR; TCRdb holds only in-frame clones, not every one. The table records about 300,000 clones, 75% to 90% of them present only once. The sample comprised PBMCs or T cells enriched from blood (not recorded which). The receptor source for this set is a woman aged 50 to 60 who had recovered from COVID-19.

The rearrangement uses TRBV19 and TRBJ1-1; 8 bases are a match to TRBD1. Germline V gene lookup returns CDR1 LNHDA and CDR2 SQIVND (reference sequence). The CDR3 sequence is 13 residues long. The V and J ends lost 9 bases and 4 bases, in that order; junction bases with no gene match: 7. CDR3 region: CASFQGASTEAFF. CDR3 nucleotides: TGTGCCAGCTTTCAGGGGGCGAGCACTGAAGCTTTCTTT. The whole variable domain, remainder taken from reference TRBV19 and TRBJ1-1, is DGGITQSPKYLFRKEGQNVTLSCEQNLNHDAMYWYRQDPGQGLRLIYYSQIVNDFQKGDIAEGYSVSREKKESFPLTVTSAQKNPTAFYLCASFQGASTEAFFGQGTRLTVV.

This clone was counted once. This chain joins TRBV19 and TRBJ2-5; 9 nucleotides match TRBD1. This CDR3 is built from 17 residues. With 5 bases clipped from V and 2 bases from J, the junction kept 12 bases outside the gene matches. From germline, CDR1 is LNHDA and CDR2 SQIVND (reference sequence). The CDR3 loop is CASSVGQGTYLQETQYF. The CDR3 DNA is TGTGCCAGTAGTGTAGGACAGGGGACCTATTTACAAGAGACCCAGTACTTC.

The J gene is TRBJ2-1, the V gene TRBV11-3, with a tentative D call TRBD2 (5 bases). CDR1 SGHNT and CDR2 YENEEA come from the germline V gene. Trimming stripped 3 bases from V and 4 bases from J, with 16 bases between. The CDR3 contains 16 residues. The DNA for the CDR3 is TGTGCCAGCAGCTTCGGTATGGGAGTACAATACAATGAGCAGTTCTTC. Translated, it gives CASSFGMGVQYNEQFF.

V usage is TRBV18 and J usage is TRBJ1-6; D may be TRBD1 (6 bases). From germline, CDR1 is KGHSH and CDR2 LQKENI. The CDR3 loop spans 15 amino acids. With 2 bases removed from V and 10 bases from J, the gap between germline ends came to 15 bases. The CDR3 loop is CASSPTGRDGSPLHF. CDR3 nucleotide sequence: TGTGCCAGCTCACCAACAGGGAGGGATGGGTCACCCCTCCACTTT. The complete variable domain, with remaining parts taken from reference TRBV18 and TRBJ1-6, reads NAGVMQNPRHLVRRRGQEARLRCSPMKGHSHVYWYRQLPEEGLKFMVYLQKENIIDESGMPKERFSAEFPKEGPSILRIQQVVRGDSAAYFCASSPTGRDGSPLHFGNGTRLTVT.

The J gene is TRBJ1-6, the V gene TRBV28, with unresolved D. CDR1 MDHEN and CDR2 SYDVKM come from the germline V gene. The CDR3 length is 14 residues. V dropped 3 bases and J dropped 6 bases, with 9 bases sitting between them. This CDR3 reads CASSLRPPNSPLHF. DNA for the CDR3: TGTGCCAGCAGTTTGAGGCCTCCTAATTCACCCCTCCACTTT.

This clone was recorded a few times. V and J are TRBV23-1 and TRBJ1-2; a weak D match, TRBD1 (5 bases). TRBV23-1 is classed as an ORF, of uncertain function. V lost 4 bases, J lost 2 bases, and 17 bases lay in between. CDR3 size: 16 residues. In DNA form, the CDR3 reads TGCGCCAGCAGTCCTCCCCCCGCAGGGTCCAACTATGGCTACACCTTC. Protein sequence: CASSPPPAGSNYGYTF.

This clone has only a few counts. DNA of the CDR3: TGCGCCAGCAGCCAAGATTTTGTGGGAGGCACAGATACGCAGTATTTT. Its protein is CASSQDFVGGTDTQYF. The chain is built from TRBV4-3 and TRBJ2-3; a possible D gene is TRBD2 (5 bases). V lost 0 bases to trimming and J lost 1 base, with 11 bases between them. CDR1 and CDR2 (germline): LGHNA, YSLEER. This CDR3 has 16 amino acids.

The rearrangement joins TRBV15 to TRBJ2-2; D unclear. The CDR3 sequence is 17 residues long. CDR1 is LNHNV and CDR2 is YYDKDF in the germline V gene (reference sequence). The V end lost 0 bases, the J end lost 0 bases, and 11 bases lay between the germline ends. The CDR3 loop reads CATSRDGVSSNTGELFF. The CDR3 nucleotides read TGTGCCACCAGCAGAGATGGTGTCAGTTCGAACACCGGGGAGCTGTTTTTT. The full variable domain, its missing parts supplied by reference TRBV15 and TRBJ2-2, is DAMVIQNPRYQVTQFGKPVTLSCSQTLNHNVMYWYQQKSSQAPKLLFHYYDKDFNNEADTPDNFQSRRPNTSFCFLDIRSPGLGDTAMYLCATSRDGVSSNTGELFFGEGSRLTVL.

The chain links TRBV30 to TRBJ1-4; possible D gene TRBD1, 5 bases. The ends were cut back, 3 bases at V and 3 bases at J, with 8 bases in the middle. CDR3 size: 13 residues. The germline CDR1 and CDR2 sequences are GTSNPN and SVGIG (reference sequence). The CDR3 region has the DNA TGTGCCTGGAGGAGACAGCCTAATGAAAAACTGTTTTTT. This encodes CAWRRQPNEKLFF. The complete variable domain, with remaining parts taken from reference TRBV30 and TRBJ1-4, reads SQTIHQWPATLVQPVGSPLSLECTVEGTSNPNLYWYRQAAGRGLQLLFYSVGIGQISSEVPQNLSASRPQDRQFILSSKKLLLSDSGFYLCAWRRQPNEKLFFGSGTQLSVL.